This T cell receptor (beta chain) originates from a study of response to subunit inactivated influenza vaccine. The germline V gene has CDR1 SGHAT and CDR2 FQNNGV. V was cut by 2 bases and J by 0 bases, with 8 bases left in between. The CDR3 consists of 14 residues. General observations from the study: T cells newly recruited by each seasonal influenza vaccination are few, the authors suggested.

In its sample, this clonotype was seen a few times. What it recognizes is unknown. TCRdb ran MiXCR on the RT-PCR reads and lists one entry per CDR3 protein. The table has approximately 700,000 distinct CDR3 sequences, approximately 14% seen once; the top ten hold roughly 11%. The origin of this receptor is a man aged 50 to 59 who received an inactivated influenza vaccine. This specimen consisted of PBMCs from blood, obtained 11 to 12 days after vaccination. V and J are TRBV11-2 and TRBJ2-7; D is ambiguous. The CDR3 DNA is TGTGCCAGCAGCTTAATTAGGGCCTCCTACGAGCAGTACTTC. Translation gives CASSLIRASYEQYF.